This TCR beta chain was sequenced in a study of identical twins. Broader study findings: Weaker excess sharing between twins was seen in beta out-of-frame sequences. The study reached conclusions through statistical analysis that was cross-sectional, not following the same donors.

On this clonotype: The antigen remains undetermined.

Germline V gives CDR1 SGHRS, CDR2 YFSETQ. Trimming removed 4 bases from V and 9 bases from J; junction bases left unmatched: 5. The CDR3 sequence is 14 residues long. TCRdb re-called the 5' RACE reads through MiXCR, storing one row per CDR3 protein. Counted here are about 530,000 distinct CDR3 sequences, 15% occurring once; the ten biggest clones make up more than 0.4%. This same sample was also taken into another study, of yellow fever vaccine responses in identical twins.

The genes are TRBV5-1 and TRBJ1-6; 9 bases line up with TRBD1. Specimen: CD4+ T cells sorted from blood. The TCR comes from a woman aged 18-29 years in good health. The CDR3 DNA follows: TGCGCCAGCAGCACAGGGGGCGCGGGTTCACCCCTCCACTTT. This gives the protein CASSTGGAGSPLHF.